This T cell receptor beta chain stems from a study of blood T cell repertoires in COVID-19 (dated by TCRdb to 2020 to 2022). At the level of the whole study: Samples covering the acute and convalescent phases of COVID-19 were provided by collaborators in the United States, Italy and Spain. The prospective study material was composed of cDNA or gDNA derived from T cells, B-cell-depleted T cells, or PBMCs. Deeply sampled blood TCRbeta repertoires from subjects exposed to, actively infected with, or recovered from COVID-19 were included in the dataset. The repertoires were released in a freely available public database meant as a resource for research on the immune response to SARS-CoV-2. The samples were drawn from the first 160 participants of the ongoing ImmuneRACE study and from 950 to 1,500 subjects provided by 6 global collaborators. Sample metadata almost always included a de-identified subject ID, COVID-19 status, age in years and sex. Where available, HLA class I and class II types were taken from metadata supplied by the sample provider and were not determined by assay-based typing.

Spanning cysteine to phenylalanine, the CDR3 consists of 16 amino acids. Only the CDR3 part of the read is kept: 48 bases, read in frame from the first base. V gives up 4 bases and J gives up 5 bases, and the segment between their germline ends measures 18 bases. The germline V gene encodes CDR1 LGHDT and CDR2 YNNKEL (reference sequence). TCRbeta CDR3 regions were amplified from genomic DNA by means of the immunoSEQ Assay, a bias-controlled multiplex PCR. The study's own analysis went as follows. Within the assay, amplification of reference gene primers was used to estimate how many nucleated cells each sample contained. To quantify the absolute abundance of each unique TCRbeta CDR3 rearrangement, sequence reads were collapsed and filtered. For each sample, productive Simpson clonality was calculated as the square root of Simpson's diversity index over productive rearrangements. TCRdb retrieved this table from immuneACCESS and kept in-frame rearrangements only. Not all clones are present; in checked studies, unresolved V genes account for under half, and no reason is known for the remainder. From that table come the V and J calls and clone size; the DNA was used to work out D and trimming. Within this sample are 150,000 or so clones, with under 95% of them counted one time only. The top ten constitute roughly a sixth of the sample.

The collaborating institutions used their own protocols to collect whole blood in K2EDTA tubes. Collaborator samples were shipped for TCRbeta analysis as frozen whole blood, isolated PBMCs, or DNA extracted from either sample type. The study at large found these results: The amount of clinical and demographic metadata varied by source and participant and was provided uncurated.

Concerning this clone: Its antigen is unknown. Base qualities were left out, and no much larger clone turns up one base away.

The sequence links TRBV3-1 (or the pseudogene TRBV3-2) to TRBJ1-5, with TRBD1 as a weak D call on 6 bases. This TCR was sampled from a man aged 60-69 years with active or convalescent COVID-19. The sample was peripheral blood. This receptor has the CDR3 CASSPGGGQGYQPQHF. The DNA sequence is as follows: TGTGCCAGCAGCCCCGGGGGGGGGCAGGGGTATCAGCCCCAGCATTTT.